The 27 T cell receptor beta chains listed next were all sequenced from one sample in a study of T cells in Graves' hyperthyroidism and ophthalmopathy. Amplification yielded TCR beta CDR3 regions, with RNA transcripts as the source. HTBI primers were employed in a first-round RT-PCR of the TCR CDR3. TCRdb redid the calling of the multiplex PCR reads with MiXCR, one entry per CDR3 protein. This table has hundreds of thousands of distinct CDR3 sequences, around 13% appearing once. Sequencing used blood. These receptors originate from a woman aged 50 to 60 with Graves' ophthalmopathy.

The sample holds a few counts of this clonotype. The CDR3 DNA is TGTGCCACCAGCGGCAGGGGCAGAGGAAACACCATATATTTT. This codes for CATSGRGRGNTIYF. The chain uses TRBV15 and TRBJ1-3, with D tentatively TRBD1 (6 bases). Germline V gene data show CDR1 as LNHNV and CDR2 as YYDKDF (reference sequence). Trimming shortened V by 5 bases and J by 4 bases, and 12 bases separated the two germline ends. This CDR3 has 14 residues.

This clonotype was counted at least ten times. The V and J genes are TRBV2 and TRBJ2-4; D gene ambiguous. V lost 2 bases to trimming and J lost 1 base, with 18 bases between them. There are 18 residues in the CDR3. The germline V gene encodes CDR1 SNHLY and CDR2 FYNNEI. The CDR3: CASSEPGLRLRAKNIQYF. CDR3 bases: TGTGCCAGCAGTGAACCGGGCCTACGTCTTAGGGCCAAAAACATTCAGTACTTC.

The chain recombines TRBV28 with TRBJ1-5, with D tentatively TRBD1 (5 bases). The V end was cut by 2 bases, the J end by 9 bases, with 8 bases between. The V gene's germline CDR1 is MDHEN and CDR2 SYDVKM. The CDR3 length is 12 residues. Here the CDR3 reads CASSLAGGPQHF. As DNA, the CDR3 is TGTGCCAGCAGTTTAGCTGGGGGGCCCCAGCATTTT.

In nucleotides, the CDR3 is TGTGCCAGCAGCCAAAGTGTGGGACAGGCATTCTACGAGCAGTACTTC. Encoded protein: CASSQSVGQAFYEQYF. V gene TRBV3-1 combines with J gene TRBJ2-7; 8 nucleotides align to TRBD1. The CDR3 is made up of 16 amino acids. V dropped 2 bases and J dropped 3; count of bases not matched to a gene: 9. Germline V gene sequence: CDR1 LGHDT, CDR2 YNNKEL (reference sequence).

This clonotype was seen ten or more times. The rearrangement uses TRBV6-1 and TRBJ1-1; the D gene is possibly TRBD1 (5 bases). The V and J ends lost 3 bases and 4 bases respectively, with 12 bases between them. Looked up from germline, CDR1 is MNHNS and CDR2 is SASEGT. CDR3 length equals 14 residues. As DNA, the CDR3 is TGTGCCAGCAGTGATCAGGGTATAGGCACTGAAGCTTTCTTT. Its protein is CASSDQGIGTEAFF.

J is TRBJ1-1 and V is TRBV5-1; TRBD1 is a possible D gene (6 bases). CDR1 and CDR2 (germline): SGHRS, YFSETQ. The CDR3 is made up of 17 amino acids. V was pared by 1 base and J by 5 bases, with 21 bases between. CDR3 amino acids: CASSLRFLGALGTEAFF. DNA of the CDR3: TGCGCCAGCAGCTTGAGATTTCTGGGGGCGCTGGGAACTGAAGCTTTCTTT.

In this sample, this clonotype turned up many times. CDR3 sequence (DNA): TGTGCCAGCAGTCCGACAGGATCCTCTGAAGCTTTCTTT. Its protein product is CASSPTGSSEAFF. V gene TRBV28 combines with J gene TRBJ1-1; weak D call: TRBD1 (6 bases). Germline V gene lookup returns CDR1 MDHEN and CDR2 SYDVKM. V was shortened by 5 bases and J by 6 bases, with 13 bases between the two germline ends. This CDR3 has 13 residues.

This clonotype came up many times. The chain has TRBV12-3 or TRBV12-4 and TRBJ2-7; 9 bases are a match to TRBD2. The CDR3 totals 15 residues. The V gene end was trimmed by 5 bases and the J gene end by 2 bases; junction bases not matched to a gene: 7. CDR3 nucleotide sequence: TGTGCCAGCAGTAACACTAGCGGGTTACCCTACGAGCAGTACTTC. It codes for CASSNTSGLPYEQYF.

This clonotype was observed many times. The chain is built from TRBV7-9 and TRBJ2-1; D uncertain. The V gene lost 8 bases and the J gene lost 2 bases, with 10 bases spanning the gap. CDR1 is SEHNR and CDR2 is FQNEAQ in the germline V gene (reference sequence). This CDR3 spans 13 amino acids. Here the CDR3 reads CASAKSAYNEQFF. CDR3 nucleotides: TGTGCCAGCGCGAAGTCCGCCTACAATGAGCAGTTCTTC.

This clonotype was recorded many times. The CDR3 region has the DNA TGTGCCAGCAGCCTGGGGCCCACTGAAGCTTTCTTT. This translates into CASSLGPTEAFF. The chain carries TRBV7-9 and TRBJ1-1; perhaps TRBD1 as D (5 bases). From germline, CDR1 is SEHNR and CDR2 FQNEAQ (reference sequence). With 5 bases removed from V and 4 bases from J, the gap between germline ends came to 8 bases. The CDR3 contains 12 residues.

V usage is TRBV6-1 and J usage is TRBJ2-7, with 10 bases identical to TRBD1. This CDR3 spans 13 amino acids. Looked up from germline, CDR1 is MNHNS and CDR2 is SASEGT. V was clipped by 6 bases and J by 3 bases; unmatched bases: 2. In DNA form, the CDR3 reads TGTGCCAGCAGGTGGACAGGGGGCTACGAGCAGTACTTC. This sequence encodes CASRWTGGYEQYF.

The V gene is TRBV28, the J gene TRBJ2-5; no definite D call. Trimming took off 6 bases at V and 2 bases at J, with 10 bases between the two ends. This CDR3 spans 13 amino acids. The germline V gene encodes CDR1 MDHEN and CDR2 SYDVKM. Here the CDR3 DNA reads TGTGCCAGCAGCCCCCCGGTTCAAGAGACCCAGTACTTC. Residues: CASSPPVQETQYF.

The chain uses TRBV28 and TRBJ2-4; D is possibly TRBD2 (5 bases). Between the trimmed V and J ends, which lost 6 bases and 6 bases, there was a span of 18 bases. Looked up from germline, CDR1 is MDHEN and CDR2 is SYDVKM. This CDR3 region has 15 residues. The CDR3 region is CASSQLGENLNIQYF. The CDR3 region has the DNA TGTGCCAGCAGCCAACTGGGAGAGAACTTAAACATTCAGTACTTC.

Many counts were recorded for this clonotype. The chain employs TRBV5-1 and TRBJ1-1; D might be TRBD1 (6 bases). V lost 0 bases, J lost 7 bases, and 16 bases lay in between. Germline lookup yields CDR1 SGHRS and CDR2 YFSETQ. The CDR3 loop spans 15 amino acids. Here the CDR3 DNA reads TGCGCCAGCAGCTTGGCCGGGAATGAGGGGGGTGAAGCTTTCTTT. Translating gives CASSLAGNEGGEAFF.

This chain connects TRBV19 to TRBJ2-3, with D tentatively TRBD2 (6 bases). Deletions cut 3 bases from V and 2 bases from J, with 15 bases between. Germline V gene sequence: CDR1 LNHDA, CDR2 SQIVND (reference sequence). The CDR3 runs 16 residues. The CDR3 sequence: CASSINRDWNTDTQYF. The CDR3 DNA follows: TGTGCCAGTAGTATCAACCGGGACTGGAACACAGATACGCAGTATTTT.

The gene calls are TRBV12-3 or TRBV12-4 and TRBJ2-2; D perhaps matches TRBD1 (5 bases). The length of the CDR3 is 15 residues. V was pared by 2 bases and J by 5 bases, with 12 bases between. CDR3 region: CASSLMAGKTGELFF. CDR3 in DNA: TGTGCCAGCAGTTTAATGGCAGGGAAGACCGGGGAGCTGTTTTTT.

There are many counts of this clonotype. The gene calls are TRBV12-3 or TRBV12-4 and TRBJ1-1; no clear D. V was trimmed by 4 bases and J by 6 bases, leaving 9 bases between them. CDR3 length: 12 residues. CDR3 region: CASSSVIPEAFF. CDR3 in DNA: TGTGCCAGCAGTTCCGTTATTCCTGAAGCTTTCTTT.

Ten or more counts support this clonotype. CDR3 in DNA: TGTGCCAGCAGCAAGACTAGGCAGGCCCTATTTGTCGGGGAGCTGTTTTTT. This encodes CASSKTRQALFVGELFF. The rearrangement joins TRBV11-2 to TRBJ2-2, with a possible D match to TRBD2 (6 bases). The CDR3 sequence is 17 residues long. V was cut by 5 bases and J by 7 bases, with 23 bases left in between. CDR1 is SGHAT and CDR2 is FQNNGV in the germline V gene.

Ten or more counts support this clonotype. The CDR3 is CASSPPRTDMNTEAFF. CDR3 bases: TGTGCCAGCTCACCACCGAGGACAGACATGAACACTGAAGCTTTCTTT. This chain links TRBV18 with TRBJ1-1; weak D call: TRBD1 (6 bases). Trimming cost V 0 bases and J 0 bases, with 11 bases left between them. The CDR3 runs to 16 residues. CDR1 and CDR2 (germline): KGHSH, LQKENI.

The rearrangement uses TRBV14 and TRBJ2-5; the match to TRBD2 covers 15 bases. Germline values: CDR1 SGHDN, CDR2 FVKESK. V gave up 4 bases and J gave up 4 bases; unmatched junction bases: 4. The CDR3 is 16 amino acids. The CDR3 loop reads CASSRRTSGRGETQYF. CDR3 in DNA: TGTGCCAGCAGCCGGAGGACTAGCGGGAGGGGAGAGACCCAGTACTTC.

CDR3 region: CASSWTEKNIQYF. For the CDR3, the DNA is TGTGCCAGCAGTTGGACAGAAAAAAACATTCAGTACTTC. The rearrangement links TRBV28 to TRBJ2-4, with D tentatively TRBD1 (6 bases). CDR1 and CDR2 (germline): MDHEN, SYDVKM. The CDR3 extends over 13 amino acids. The germline V and J ends were trimmed by 4 bases and 4 bases, with 8 bases remaining between them. The whole variable domain, remainder taken from reference TRBV28 and TRBJ2-4, is DVKVTQSSRYLVKRTGEKVFLECVQDMDHENMFWYRQDPGLGLRLIYFSYDVKMKEKGDIPEGYSVSREKKERFSLILESASTNQTSMYLCASSWTEKNIQYFGAGTRLSVL.

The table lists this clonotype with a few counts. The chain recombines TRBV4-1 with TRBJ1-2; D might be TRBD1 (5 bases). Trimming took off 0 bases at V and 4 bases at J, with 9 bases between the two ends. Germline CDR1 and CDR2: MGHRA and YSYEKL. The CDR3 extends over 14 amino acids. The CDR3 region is CASSQDPGTYGYTF. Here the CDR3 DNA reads TGCGCCAGCAGCCAAGATCCAGGGACCTATGGCTACACCTTC.

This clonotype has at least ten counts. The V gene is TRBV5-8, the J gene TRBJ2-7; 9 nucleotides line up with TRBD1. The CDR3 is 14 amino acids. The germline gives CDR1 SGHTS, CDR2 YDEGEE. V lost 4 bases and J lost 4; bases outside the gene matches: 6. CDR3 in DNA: TGTGCCAGCAGCCAGGACAGGGGAAGATACGAGCAGTACTTC. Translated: CASSQDRGRYEQYF. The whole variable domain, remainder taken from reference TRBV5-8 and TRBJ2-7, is EAGVTQSPTHLIKTRGQQATLRCSPISGHTSVYWYQQALGLGLQFLLWYDEGEERNRGNFPPRFSGRQFPNYSSELNVNALELEDSALYLCASSQDRGRYEQYFGPGTRLTVT.

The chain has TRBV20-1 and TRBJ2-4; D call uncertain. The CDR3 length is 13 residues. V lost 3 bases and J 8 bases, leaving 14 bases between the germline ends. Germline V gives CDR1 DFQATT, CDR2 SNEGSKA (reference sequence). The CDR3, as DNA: TGCAGTGCTAGCGTCCCCCCGGGCGACATTCAGTACTTC. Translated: CSASVPPGDIQYF.

The CDR3 nucleotides are TGTGCCACCAGTGATTTGGAGGCGTCTACCTACAATGAGCAGTTCTTC. Its translation is CATSDLEASTYNEQFF. The gene calls are TRBV24-1 and TRBJ2-1; D remains unclear. V gave up 0 bases and J gave up 2 bases, with 10 bases separating them. This CDR3 has 16 residues. Germline CDR1 is KGHDR and CDR2 is SFDVKD.

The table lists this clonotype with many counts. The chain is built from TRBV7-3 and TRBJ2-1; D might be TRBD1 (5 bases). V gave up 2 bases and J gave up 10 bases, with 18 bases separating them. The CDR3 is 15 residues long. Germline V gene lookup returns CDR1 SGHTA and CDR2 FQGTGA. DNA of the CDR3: TGTGCCAGCAGCTTATCCCTGGGGCGGACCGAGGAGCAGTTCTTC. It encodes CASSLSLGRTEEQFF. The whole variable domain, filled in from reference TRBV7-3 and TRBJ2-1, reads GAGVSQTPSNKVTEKGKYVELRCDPISGHTALYWYRQSLGQGPEFLIYFQGTGAADDSGLPNDRFFAVRPEGSVSTLKIQRTERGDSAVYLCASSLSLGRTEEQFFGPGTRLTVL.

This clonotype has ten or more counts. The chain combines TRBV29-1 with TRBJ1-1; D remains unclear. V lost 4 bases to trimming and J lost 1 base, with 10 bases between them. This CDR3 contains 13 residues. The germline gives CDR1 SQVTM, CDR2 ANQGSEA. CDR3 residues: CSVGRRGNTEAFF. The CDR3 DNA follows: TGCAGCGTTGGAAGGCGCGGGAACACTGAAGCTTTCTTT.